Shown below are 5 T cell receptor beta chains from a single sample sequenced in a study of blood T cell repertoires in COVID-19. Repertoires were generated with immunoSEQ multiplex PCR, while TCRdb's copy carries only in-frame clones and drops some. The sample records roughly 220,000 clones, about 87% being singletons. The sequenced sample was PBMCs or T cells enriched from blood (not recorded which). These receptors all stem from a woman aged 30 to 39 who had recovered from COVID-19.

This chain connects TRBV7-9 to TRBJ1-2, with 9 bases lining up with TRBD1. The V gene end was trimmed by 1 base and the J gene end by 8 bases; junction bases not matched to a gene: 5. The germline V gene encodes CDR1 SEHNR and CDR2 FQNEAQ (reference sequence). The length of the CDR3 is 14 residues. CDR3 in DNA: TGTGCCAGCAGCTTAGACAGGGGGCGGCTAGGCTACACCTTC. It yields the protein CASSLDRGRLGYTF.

The V gene is TRBV7-2, the J gene TRBJ1-2, with TRBD1 matching 7 bases. Trimming cost V 2 bases and J 5 bases; bases outside gene matches: 11. Germline CDR1 SGHTA, CDR2 FQGNSA. CDR3 length: 16 residues. The CDR3 is CASSLISEAGGYGYTF. DNA of the CDR3: TGTGCCAGCAGCTTAATTTCCGAGGCAGGGGGTTATGGCTACACCTTC. Filled out from reference TRBV7-2 and TRBJ1-2, the complete variable domain reads GAGVSQSPSNKVTEKGKDVELRCDPISGHTALYWYRQSLGQGLEFLIYFQGNSAPDKSGLPSDRFSAERTGGSVSTLTIQRTQQEDSAVYLCASSLISEAGGYGYTFGSGTRLTVV.

This chain uses TRBV2 with TRBJ2-5; TRBD2 agrees at 10 bases. The germline CDR1 and CDR2 sequences are SNHLY and FYNNEI. CDR3 length: 15 residues. V was clipped by 8 bases and J by 5 bases; unmatched bases: 11. The CDR3 sequence: CASEKLAGPGETQYF. DNA of the CDR3: TGTGCCAGCGAAAAACTAGCGGGGCCCGGGGAGACCCAGTACTTC.

The chain couples TRBV6-5 to TRBJ1-2; D possibly corresponds to TRBD1 (5 bases). Per germline, CDR1 MNHEY and CDR2 SVGAGI. With 1 base removed from V and 3 bases from J, the gap between germline ends came to 12 bases. The CDR3 length is 15 residues. CDR3 region: CASSYFPQGHYGYTF. In DNA form, the CDR3 reads TGTGCCAGCAGTTACTTCCCGCAGGGCCACTATGGCTACACCTTC.

The count of this clone is one. CDR3 residues: CASSLGAALVDEQFF. The DNA of the CDR3 is TGTGCCAGCAGCTTAGGGGCCGCTTTAGTCGATGAGCAGTTCTTC. The chain combines TRBV7-2 with TRBJ2-1; D gene unclear. V lost 1 base and J lost 8, with 15 bases in between. Per the germline V gene, CDR1 is SGHTA and CDR2 is FQGNSA. This CDR3 region has 15 residues.